Below, 30 T cell receptor beta chains from the same sample are listed, as sequenced in a study of T cell repertoires in cytomegalovirus infection. These receptors' targets are unknown. TCRdb ran MiXCR on the reads and lists one entry per CDR3 protein. Of approximately 310,000 distinct CDR3 sequences in the sample, roughly 25% are singletons; the top ten hold about an eighth. The input for sequencing was cultured PBMCs, taken from culture after CMV antigen stimulation. Source of these receptors: a human donor in good health (CMV status not recorded). Some clones in this sample may be carry-over from other donors' samples.

This clonotype has just a few counts. The chain combines TRBV28 with TRBJ1-1; tentatively, D is TRBD1 (6 bases). The CDR3 loop spans 12 amino acids. Looked up from germline, CDR1 is MDHEN and CDR2 is SYDVKM. V lost 6 bases to trimming and J lost 11 bases, with 16 bases between them. CDR3 nucleotide sequence: TGTGCCAGCAGCACCTCGGGGGCGCATGCTTTCTTT. Protein: CASSTSGAHAFF.

This chain joins TRBV6-2 or TRBV6-3 and TRBJ2-3, with 8 bases matching TRBD1. CDR1 and CDR2 (germline): MNHEY, SVGEGT. V shed 7 bases, J shed 5 bases, and the junction held 11 bases outside the gene matches. The CDR3 sequence is 15 residues long. The CDR3 DNA is TGTGCCAGCAAAGAGGACAGGGACCAGGGAGATACGCAGTATTTT. This encodes CASKEDRDQGDTQYF.

The rearrangement joins TRBV6-2 or TRBV6-3 to TRBJ2-7; TRBD2 agrees at 9 bases. The germline CDR1 and CDR2 sequences are MNHEY and SVGEGT. This CDR3 spans 17 amino acids. V lost 0 bases and J lost 1; bases outside the gene matches: 7. CDR3 amino acids: CASSYSATSGSSYEQYF. DNA of the CDR3: TGTGCCAGCAGTTACTCGGCCACTAGCGGGTCTTCCTACGAGCAGTACTTC.

About this clonotype: This may stem from a read error, because a much larger clone lies one nucleotide away. This likely comes from a read error, as the CDR3 has no conserved phenylalanine or tryptophan at its end. This chain joins TRBV7-8 and TRBJ2-7, with 9 bases matching TRBD2. The CDR3 runs to 19 residues. Germline V gene lookup returns CDR1 SGHVS and CDR2 FQNEAQ. Unmatched junction bases numbered 21, after V lost 5 bases and J lost 4 bases. CDR3 DNA sequence: TGTGCCAGCAGCCCCCGCCCAGGCGGGAGGGCCCTTATTCTATACGAGCAGTACTCC. Translating it yields CASSPRPGGRALILYEQYS.

This clonotype was found a few times. This CDR3 reads CASSSQLNEQFF. In DNA, the CDR3 is TGTGCCAGTAGTTCCCAATTAAATGAGCAGTTCTTC. The chain is built from TRBV19 and TRBJ2-1; no reliable D call. The CDR3 loop spans 12 amino acids. The V and J ends lost 5 bases and 7 bases respectively, with 9 bases between them. Germline CDR1 reads LNHDA; CDR2 reads SQIVND (reference sequence).

The V and J genes are TRBV7-2 and TRBJ1-2, with D possibly matching TRBD1 (5 bases). V shed 4 bases and J shed 2 bases, with 17 bases lying between them. The CDR3 covers 16 residues. Germline CDR1 is SGHTA and CDR2 is FQGNSA. The CDR3 loop reads CASSYPGTGGNYGYTF. The CDR3 DNA is TGTGCCAGCAGCTACCCCGGGACTGGAGGGAACTATGGCTACACCTTC.

This clonotype was seen a handful of times. This chain connects TRBV4-3 to TRBJ1-2; 7 bases are a match to TRBD1. V lost 0 bases to trimming and J lost 4 bases; unmatched junction nucleotides: 11. Germline CDR1 LGHNA, CDR2 YSLEER. This CDR3 has 17 residues. The CDR3 region is CASSQETGRTEIYGYTF. The DNA for the CDR3 is TGCGCCAGCAGCCAAGAGACAGGGAGAACGGAAATCTATGGCTACACCTTC.

The chain couples TRBV6-2 or TRBV6-3 to TRBJ2-5; 14 bases agree with TRBD2. Germline CDR1 is MNHEY and CDR2 is SVGEGT. The CDR3 totals 15 residues. The junction had 4 bases not matched to a gene; V was cut back by 5 bases and J by 5 bases. In DNA, the CDR3 is TGTGCCAGCAGTCCGGGACTAGCGGGAGATGAGACCCAGTACTTC. This gives the protein CASSPGLAGDETQYF.

This clonotype turned up a few times. The genes are TRBV12-5 and TRBJ2-3, with 7 bases that match TRBD1. Germline lookup yields CDR1 LGHNT and CDR2 FRNRAP. This CDR3 has 16 residues. J gave up 5 bases and V 2 bases, and 10 bases lay outside the gene matches. The DNA for the CDR3 is TGTGCTAGTGGTTTGATGACAGGGCTAAGGGGAGATACGCAGTATTTT. Its translation: CASGLMTGLRGDTQYF.

V usage is TRBV7-3 and J usage is TRBJ1-1, with D unclear. Trimming shortened V by 5 bases and J by 5 bases, and 18 bases separated the two germline ends. The CDR3 loop spans 15 amino acids. In germline, CDR1 is SGHTA, CDR2 FQGTGA. The CDR3 reads CASSRSGGSGTEAFF. The CDR3, as DNA: TGTGCCAGCAGCCGATCGGGTGGGTCGGGTACTGAAGCTTTCTTT.

This clonotype was counted many times. The chain joins TRBV4-1 to TRBJ2-7; 11 positions agree with TRBD2. The J segment lost 2 bases and the V segment lost 4 bases, leaving 4 bases of the junction unmatched. Germline V gene data show CDR1 as MGHRA and CDR2 as YSYEKL. This CDR3 is built from 15 residues. The CDR3 region is CASSPGLAETYEQYF. CDR3 DNA sequence: TGCGCCAGCAGCCCGGGACTAGCGGAGACCTACGAGCAGTACTTC.

The genes are TRBV6-5 and TRBJ2-3; 7 bases agree with TRBD1. This CDR3 contains 17 residues. Germline V CDR1 and CDR2: MNHEY, SVGAGI. V lost 3 bases to trimming and J lost 0 bases; unmatched junction nucleotides: 9. The CDR3 coding sequence is TGTGCCAGCAGTTATTCCATCACAGGGGTTAGCACAGATACGCAGTATTTT. Encoded protein: CASSYSITGVSTDTQYF.

This clonotype has more than one count but fewer than ten. The J gene is TRBJ2-1, the V gene TRBV20-1; 12 nucleotides line up with TRBD2. The CDR3 extends over 19 amino acids. Germline CDR1 is DFQATT and CDR2 is SNEGSKA (reference sequence). The junction had 11 bases not matched to a gene; V was cut back by 1 base and J by 1 base. CDR3 DNA: TGCAGTGCTAGAGGGGGACTAGCGGGTAACCGGGTGTCCTACAATGAGCAGTTCTTC. Translating it yields CSARGGLAGNRVSYNEQFF.

This chain connects TRBV4-2 to TRBJ2-5; TRBD1 agrees at 8 bases. The V gene end was trimmed by 2 bases and the J gene end by 5 bases; junction bases not matched to a gene: 10. Looked up from germline, CDR1 is LGHNA and CDR2 is YNFKEQ. The CDR3 is 16 amino acids. The CDR3 DNA sequence: TGTGCCAGCAGCCAATCCTCCGACAGGGGCTCGGAGACCCAGTACTTC. Translating it yields CASSQSSDRGSETQYF.

There are a few counts of this clonotype. CDR3 amino acids: CASSFPQGGRTEAFF. The CDR3 coding sequence is TGTGCCAGCAGCTTCCCACAGGGGGGTCGAACTGAAGCTTTCTTT. The rearrangement links TRBV7-9 to TRBJ1-1; 8 nucleotides line up with TRBD1. Trimming at V came to 3 bases and at J to 5 bases, leaving 8 bases not matched to a gene. This CDR3 is built from 15 residues. The V gene's germline CDR1 is SEHNR and CDR2 FQNEAQ (reference sequence). Based on the CDR3 plus reference TRBV7-9 and TRBJ1-1, the full variable domain is DTGVSQNPRHKITKRGQNVTFRCDPISEHNRLYWYRQTLGQGPEFLTYFQNEAQLEKSRLLSDRFSAERPKGSFSTLEIQRTEQGDSAMYLCASSFPQGGRTEAFFGQGTRLTVV.

This clonotype was picked up a small number of times. The chain is built from TRBV7-9 and TRBJ2-7; TRBD2 might be the D (5 bases). Germline CDR1 and CDR2: SEHNR and FQNEAQ (reference sequence). The CDR3 spans 14 residues. V was shortened by 5 bases and J by 2 bases, with 13 bases between the two germline ends. The CDR3 bases are TGTGCCAGCAGCCCCCGTGAGGAGGCCTACGAGCAGTACGTC. Protein: CASSPREEAYEQYV.

The V gene is TRBV14, the J gene TRBJ1-1; the match to TRBD1 covers 7 bases. Trimming took 1 base from V and 9 from J; bases not matched to a gene: 5. This CDR3 spans 13 amino acids. Germline V CDR1 and CDR2: SGHDN, FVKESK. The CDR3 loop reads CASSQGIQGKAFF. CDR3 nucleotide sequence: TGTGCCAGCAGCCAAGGCATACAGGGGAAAGCTTTCTTT.

The chain recombines TRBV28 with TRBJ2-7; 11 bases map to TRBD2. The trim removed 5 bases at V and 9 bases at J, leaving 18 bases unmatched. The CDR3 consists of 17 residues. CDR1 and CDR2 (germline): MDHEN, SYDVKM. The CDR3 region has the DNA TGTGCCAGCAGTGACTCGAGCTTAGTAGCGGGAGGGCCTCCGCAGTACTTC. Protein product: CASSDSSLVAGGPPQYF.

This clonotype showed up many times. The chain is built from TRBV7-2 and TRBJ1-4; D is undetermined. Trimming removed 4 bases at V and 3 bases at J, with 9 bases between. Germline-derived CDR1 and CDR2 are SGHTA and FQGNSA. The CDR3 has 14 residues. The CDR3 DNA follows: TGTGCCAGCAGCTCGGGGTGGTCTAATGAAAAACTGTTTTTT. Protein: CASSSGWSNEKLFF.

The table lists this clonotype with a few counts. V gene TRBV7-2 combines with J gene TRBJ1-2; D gene unclear. In germline, CDR1 is SGHTA, CDR2 FQGNSA. The CDR3 contains 16 residues. Trimming removed 4 bases from V and 3 bases from J, with 18 bases in between. CDR3 sequence (DNA): TGTGCCAGCAGCTCATGGGCCCTCTCCGGGGACTATGGCTACACCTTC. Its translation: CASSSWALSGDYGYTF.

The table lists this clonotype with a few counts. V and J are TRBV6-2 or TRBV6-3 and TRBJ2-7; no definite D call. V was shortened by 4 bases and J by 6 bases, with 10 bases between the two germline ends. Germline V gene sequence: CDR1 MNHEY, CDR2 SVGEGT. This CDR3 has 12 residues. The CDR3 DNA reads TGTGCCAGCAGTTTGGCTACCCGCGAGCAGTACTTC. Protein sequence: CASSLATREQYF.

This chain connects TRBV7-3 to TRBJ2-3; TRBD2 agrees at 15 bases. V lost 2 bases, J lost 4 bases, and 22 bases stayed unmatched. The CDR3 is 23 residues long. CDR1 is SGHTA and CDR2 is FQGTGA in the germline V gene. CDR3 coding DNA: TGTGCCAGCAGCTTACTCCCATCCCGGACTAGCGGGAGGGCACAGAACTTTCCAGATACGCAGTATTTT. Translation gives CASSLLPSRTSGRAQNFPDTQYF.

This clonotype occurred many times. In DNA, the CDR3 is TGTGCCAGCAGCTTAGGACTAGGGGACAATGAGCAGTTCTTC. This gives the protein CASSLGLGDNEQFF. The V and J genes are TRBV7-2 and TRBJ2-1, with a weak D call TRBD2 (6 bases). Germline loops: CDR1 SGHTA, CDR2 FQGNSA. The CDR3 is 14 residues long. Trimming stripped 1 base from V and 5 bases from J, with 9 bases between.

The table lists this clonotype with a few counts. This chain connects TRBV28 to TRBJ1-5; D may be TRBD1 (5 bases). V was pared by 3 bases and J by 4 bases, with 13 bases between. Germline CDR1 reads MDHEN; CDR2 reads SYDVKM. The CDR3 extends over 15 amino acids. The CDR3 region is CASSLGGVGNQPQHF. The CDR3 nucleotides read TGTGCCAGCAGTTTGGGGGGGGTTGGTAATCAGCCCCAGCATTTT. Based on the CDR3 plus reference TRBV28 and TRBJ1-5, the full variable domain is DVKVTQSSRYLVKRTGEKVFLECVQDMDHENMFWYRQDPGLGLRLIYFSYDVKMKEKGDIPEGYSVSREKKERFSLILESASTNQTSMYLCASSLGGVGNQPQHFGDGTRLSIL.

This clonotype occurred many times. The V and J genes are TRBV7-2 and TRBJ1-2; no clear D. Germline CDR1 SGHTA, CDR2 FQGNSA. The CDR3 contains 16 residues. V was trimmed by 5 bases and J by 4 bases, leaving 20 bases between them. Here the CDR3 DNA reads TGTGCCAGCAGCCTAGGGTCAACAGAGTCCATCTATGGCTACACCTTC. This codes for CASSLGSTESIYGYTF.

The chain employs TRBV7-9 and TRBJ1-4; D remains unclear. Germline CDR1 and CDR2: SEHNR and FQNEAQ (reference sequence). V was shortened by 2 bases and J by 8 bases, with 18 bases between the two germline ends. The CDR3 length is 16 residues. This CDR3 is CASSLLDPRQREKLFF. The CDR3 DNA is TGTGCCAGCAGCTTATTAGACCCGCGCCAAAGGGAAAAACTGTTTTTT.

This clonotype has a handful of counts. V gene TRBV7-6 combines with J gene TRBJ2-3, with 10 positions matching TRBD2. CDR3 length: 19 residues. The V gene end was trimmed by 1 base and the J gene end by 5 bases; junction bases not matched to a gene: 15. CDR1 and CDR2 (germline): SGHVS, FNYEAQ. In nucleotides, the CDR3 is TGTGCCAGCAGCTTAGTGCCAACCGGGACTAGCGACGCGGAAGATACGCAGTATTTT. It is translated as CASSLVPTGTSDAEDTQYF.

This clonotype was observed a handful of times. This rearrangement joins TRBV4-1 to TRBJ2-1, with 9 bases lining up with TRBD2. Germline lookup yields CDR1 MGHRA and CDR2 YSYEKL. J gave up 6 bases and V 1 base, and 4 bases lay outside the gene matches. The CDR3 contains 15 residues. The CDR3 spells CASSQAGLARNEQFF. The CDR3 region has the DNA TGCGCCAGCAGCCAAGCAGGACTAGCGCGCAATGAGCAGTTCTTC.

In its sample, this clonotype was seen once. The V and J genes are TRBV29-1 and TRBJ2-1; D gene uncertain. This CDR3 is built from 10 residues. Trimming stripped 7 bases from V and 5 bases from J, with 6 bases between. Germline CDR1 reads SQVTM; CDR2 reads ANQGSEA. The CDR3 region is CSGRDNEQFF. In DNA form, the CDR3 reads TGCAGCGGCCGGGACAATGAGCAGTTCTTC.

The chain joins TRBV6-2 or TRBV6-3 to TRBJ2-1; D uncertain. V gave up 11 bases and J gave up 10 bases, with 9 bases separating them. In germline, CDR1 is MNHEY, CDR2 SVGEGT. The CDR3 spans 9 residues. CDR3 amino acids: CAGPEEQFF. Written as DNA, the CDR3 is TGTGCCGGACCAGAGGAGCAGTTCTTC.